This TCR beta chain appears in the sequencing data of a study of cytomegalovirus exposure and HLA in healthy donors. Findings and limits, study-wide: Under in vitro conditions, three CMV-associated chains were confirmed as specific for CMV antigens.

As to this clone: Its antigen is not identified.

The germline V gene has CDR1 MNHNS and CDR2 SASEGT. The CDR3 covers 10 residues. V was shortened by 6 bases and J by 3 bases, with 3 bases between the two germline ends. This table comes from immunoSEQ multiplex PCR, and its TCRdb copy is limited to in-frame clones, with some not included. The sample holds 140,000 to 150,000 clones, approximately 91% seen once. This chain uses TRBV6-1 with TRBJ2-7; D is undetermined. The material sequenced was PBMCs. The receptor was isolated from a man in his late teens or twenties in good health and CMV-seronegative. The CDR3, as DNA: TGTGCCAGCAGGAGCTACGAGCAGTACTTC. Its protein product is CASRSYEQYF.